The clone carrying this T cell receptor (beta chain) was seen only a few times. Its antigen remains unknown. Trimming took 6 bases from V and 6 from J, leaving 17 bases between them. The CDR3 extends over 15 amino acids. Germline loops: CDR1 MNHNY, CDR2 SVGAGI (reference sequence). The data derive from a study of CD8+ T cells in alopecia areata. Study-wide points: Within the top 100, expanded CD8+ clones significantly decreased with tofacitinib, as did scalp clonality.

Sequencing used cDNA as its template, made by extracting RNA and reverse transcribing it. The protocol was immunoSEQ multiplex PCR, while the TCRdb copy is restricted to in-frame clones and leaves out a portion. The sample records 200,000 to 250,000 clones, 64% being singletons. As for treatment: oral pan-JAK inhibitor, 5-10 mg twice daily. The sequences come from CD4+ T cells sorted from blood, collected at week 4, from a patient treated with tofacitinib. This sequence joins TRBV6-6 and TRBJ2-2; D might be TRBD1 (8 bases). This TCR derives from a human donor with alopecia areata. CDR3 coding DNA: TGTGCCAGCAGATTCCGGACAGGGAGGGCCGGGGAGCTGTTTTTT. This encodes CASRFRTGRAGELFF.